This T cell receptor (beta chain) was sequenced in a study of T-cell reconstitution after alpha-beta-depleted transplantation in children. Study findings and constraints: Two months or so post-transplant, alpha-beta T cells reportedly derived from several hundred expanded graft clones. Newly made T cells mostly supplied T-cell counts and diversity one year after transplant. Elevated TCRbeta diversity at day 60 was traced, in some patients, to surviving recipient T cells and thymic progenitors.

The authors prepared the TCRbeta library with unique molecular identifiers. TCRdb re-derived calls from the PCR reads in MiXCR, one entry per CDR3 protein. Seen here are hundreds of thousands of distinct CDR3 sequences, under 30% observed once, and the top ten hold about 2.5%. From germline, CDR1 is SQVTM and CDR2 ANQGSEA. V was pared by 3 bases and J by 0 bases, with 0 bases of the junction left unmatched. This CDR3 contains 13 residues. This clonotype was recorded at least ten times. Its cognate antigen is unknown. The V gene is TRBV29-1, the J gene TRBJ2-3, with 7 bases fitting TRBD2. The material was PBMCs, obtained before TCRalphabeta/CD19-depleted stem cell transplant. The origin of this receptor is a girl aged 2 to 10 with Fanconi anemia, due to receive a stem cell transplant. The CDR3 reads CSVEGGSTDTQYF. CDR3 nucleotide sequence: TGCAGCGTTGAGGGGGGGAGCACAGATACGCAGTATTTT.